One sample yielded the 5 T cell receptor beta chains listed below, sequenced in a study of T cells in localized non-small cell lung cancer. Here immunoSEQ multiplex PCR was the method, and the copy in TCRdb shows in-frame clones only, minus some. The sample contains roughly 26,000 clones, approximately 90% of which appear only once. Sequenced material: peripheral blood, taken before any cancer treatment. The receptors come from a female donor older than 55 with stage II squamous cell lung carcinoma.

The chain carries TRBV6-1 and TRBJ2-5, with unresolved D. V lost 1 base, J lost 8 bases, and 14 bases lay in between. This CDR3 comprises 14 residues. The germline V gene encodes CDR1 MNHNS and CDR2 SASEGT. DNA of the CDR3: TGTGCCAGCAGTGAAGGGGCGAGCTGGGGAACCCAGTACTTC. Protein product: CASSEGASWGTQYF.

This clone was found once. V usage is TRBV10-2 and J usage is TRBJ2-4; D is perhaps TRBD1 or TRBD2 (5 bases each). Germline loops: CDR1 WSHSY, CDR2 SAAADI. This CDR3 spans 16 amino acids. The V and J ends lost 4 bases and 0 bases respectively, with 13 bases between them. This CDR3 is CASSVTGGTAKNIQYF. DNA for the CDR3: TGCGCCAGCAGTGTAACTGGTGGGACAGCCAAAAACATTCAGTACTTC.

This chain uses TRBV11-2 with TRBJ2-1; D not resolved. CDR3 length equals 16 residues. CDR1 is SGHAT, CDR2 FQNNGV, per germline. Trimming took off 6 bases at V and 4 bases at J, with 19 bases between the two ends. Here the CDR3 reads CASREKQELGYNEQFF. DNA for the CDR3: TGTGCCAGCAGGGAAAAGCAGGAGTTGGGTTACAATGAGCAGTTCTTC. The complete variable domain, with remaining parts taken from reference TRBV11-2 and TRBJ2-1, reads EAGVAQSPRYKIIEKRQSVAFWCNPISGHATLYWYQQILGQGPKLLIQFQNNGVVDDSQLPKDRFSAERLKGVDSTLKIQPAKLEDSAVYLCASREKQELGYNEQFFGPGTRLTVL.

The chain joins TRBV5-1 to TRBJ2-7; 11 bases match TRBD2. V gave up 3 bases and J gave up 5 bases; unmatched junction bases: 4. The V gene's germline CDR1 is SGHRS and CDR2 YFSETQ. The CDR3 totals 14 residues. CDR3 DNA sequence: TGCGCCAGCAGCTCACTAGCGGGGGCAGACGAGCAGTACTTC. Its translation is CASSSLAGADEQYF.

The chain joins TRBV5-1 to TRBJ1-1, with TRBD1 identical over 7 bases. CDR3 length equals 16 residues. With V trimmed by 1 base and J by 1 base, 7 bases remained unmatched. The germline V gene has CDR1 SGHRS and CDR2 YFSETQ. The CDR3 DNA is TGCGCCAGCAGCTTGTCGCTGACAGGGAAGAACACTGAAGCTTTCTTT. Its protein product is CASSLSLTGKNTEAFF. Full variable domain (missing parts from reference TRBV5-1 and TRBJ1-1): KAGVTQTPRYLIKTRGQQVTLSCSPISGHRSVSWYQQTPGQGLQFLFEYFSETQRNKGNFPGRFSGRQFSNSRSEMNVSTLELGDSALYLCASSLSLTGKNTEAFFGQGTRLTVV.